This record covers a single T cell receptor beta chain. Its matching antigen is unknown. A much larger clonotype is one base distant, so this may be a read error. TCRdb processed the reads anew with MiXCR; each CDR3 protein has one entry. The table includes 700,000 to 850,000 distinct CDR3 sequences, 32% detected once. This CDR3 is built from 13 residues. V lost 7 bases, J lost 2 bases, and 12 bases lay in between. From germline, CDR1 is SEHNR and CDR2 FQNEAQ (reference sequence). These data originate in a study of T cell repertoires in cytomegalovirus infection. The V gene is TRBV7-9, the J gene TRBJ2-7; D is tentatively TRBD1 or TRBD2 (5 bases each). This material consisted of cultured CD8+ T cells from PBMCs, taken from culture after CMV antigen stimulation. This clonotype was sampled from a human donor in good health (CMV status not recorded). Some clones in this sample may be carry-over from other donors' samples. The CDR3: CASTSGPTYEQYF. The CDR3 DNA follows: TGTGCCAGCACCTCGGGACCCACCTACGAGCAGTACTTC.